This TCR beta chain appears in the sequencing data of a study of TIL therapy for anti-PD-1-resistant metastatic lung cancer. Study overall: Patients had a median age of about 55 years (range roughly 38-85). A few tumors were EGFR-mutant and two were ALK-rearranged.

To note about this clone: Its antigen is as yet unknown.

The immunoSEQ assay was v3. Clones were read by immunoSEQ multiplex PCR, and TCRdb kept only the in-frame ones, dropping some. The sample lists roughly 23,000 clones, more than 65% occurring once. Time point reported: pre-treatment sample, taken before nivolumab and TIL therapy. Patients were adults with stage 4 NSCLC. V gave up 0 bases and J gave up 1 base, with 5 bases separating them. CDR1 is SGDLS and CDR2 is YYNGEE in the germline V gene. The CDR3 loop spans 14 amino acids. Study findings and constraints: Treatment-naive, never-smoker and oncogene-addicted patients were overrepresented in this highly selected cohort.

This receptor was identified in a person between 25 and 80 years old with non-small cell lung cancer. Material: blood, obtained at baseline. The gene calls are TRBV9 and TRBJ2-1; no reliable D call. The CDR3 reads CASSVADSYNEQFF. For the CDR3, the DNA is TGTGCCAGCAGCGTAGCGGATTCCTACAATGAGCAGTTCTTC. The full variable domain, with the rest looked up from reference TRBV9 and TRBJ2-1, is DSGVTQTPKHLITATGQRVTLRCSPRSGDLSVYWYQQSLDQGLQFLIQYYNGEERAKGNILERFSAQQFPDLHSELNLSSLELGDSALYFCASSVADSYNEQFFGPGTRLTVL.